The text below deals with one T cell receptor (beta chain). V gave up 8 bases and J gave up 2 bases, with 9 bases separating them. Germline V gives CDR1 WNHNN, CDR2 SYGVQD (reference sequence). This CDR3 is built from 13 residues. The entry originates in a study of blood T cell repertoires in COVID-19. Across the study: The analysed material was cDNA or gDNA that came from T cells, B-cell-depleted T cells, or PBMCs.

Generated by immunoSEQ multiplex PCR, the TCRdb table keeps only in-frame clones and is missing some. In the table there are around 300,000 clones, roughly 89% of which are singletons. The rearrangement links TRBV10-1 to TRBJ2-2, with D perhaps matching TRBD1 (6 bases). This clonotype originated in a woman in her twenties or thirties with active or convalescent COVID-19. Sample: peripheral blood. Here the CDR3 DNA reads TGCGCCAGCGGGGGCACAAACACCGGGGAGCTGTTTTTT. This sequence encodes CASGGTNTGELFF.